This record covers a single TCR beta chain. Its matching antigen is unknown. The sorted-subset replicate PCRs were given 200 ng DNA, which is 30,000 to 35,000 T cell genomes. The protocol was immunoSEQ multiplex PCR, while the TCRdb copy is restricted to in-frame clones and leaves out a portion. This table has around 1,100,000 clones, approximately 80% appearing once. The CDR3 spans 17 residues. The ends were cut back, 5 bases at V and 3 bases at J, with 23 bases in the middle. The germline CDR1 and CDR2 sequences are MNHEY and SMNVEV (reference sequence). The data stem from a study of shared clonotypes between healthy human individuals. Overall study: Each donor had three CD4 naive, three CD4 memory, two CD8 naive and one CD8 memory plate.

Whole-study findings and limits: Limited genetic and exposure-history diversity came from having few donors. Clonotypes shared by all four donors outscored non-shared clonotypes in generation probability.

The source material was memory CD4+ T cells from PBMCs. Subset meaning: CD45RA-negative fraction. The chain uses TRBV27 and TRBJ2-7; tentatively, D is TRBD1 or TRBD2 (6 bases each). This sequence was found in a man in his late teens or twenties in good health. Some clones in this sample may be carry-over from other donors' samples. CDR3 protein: CASSKGGSARGNYEQYF. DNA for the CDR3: TGTGCCAGCAGTAAGGGGGGTAGCGCGAGGGGTAACTACGAGCAGTACTTC.